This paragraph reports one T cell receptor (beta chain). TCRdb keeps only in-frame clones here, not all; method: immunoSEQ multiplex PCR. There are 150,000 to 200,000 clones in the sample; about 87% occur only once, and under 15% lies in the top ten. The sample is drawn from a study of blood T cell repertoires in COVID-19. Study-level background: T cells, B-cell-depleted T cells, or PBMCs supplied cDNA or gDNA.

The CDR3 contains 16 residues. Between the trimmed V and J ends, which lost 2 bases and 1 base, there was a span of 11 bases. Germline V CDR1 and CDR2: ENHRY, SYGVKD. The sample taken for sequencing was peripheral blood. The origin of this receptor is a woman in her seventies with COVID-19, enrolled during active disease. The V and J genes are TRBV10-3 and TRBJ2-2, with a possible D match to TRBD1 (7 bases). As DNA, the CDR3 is TGTGCCATCAGTGAGAACAGGGGAGGGAACACCGGGGAGCTGTTTTTT. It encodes CAISENRGGNTGELFF.